This TCR beta chain was recovered during a study of PD-1 blockade in classical Hodgkin lymphoma. Across the study: The study gave patients nivolumab 3 mg/kg intravenously every 2 weeks. General study findings and limits: CD4+ TCR diversity, unlike CD8+, climbed significantly by C4D1.

Libraries were prepared by immunoSEQ multiplex PCR; TCRdb keeps only in-frame clonotypes and omits some of them. The sample has about 20,000 clones, around 73% seen once. For this clone: As yet, its antigen is unknown.

The patients all showed relapse after autologous stem cell transplantation, while their brentuximab vedotin exposure varied. This receptor was identified in a human donor with classical Hodgkin lymphoma. Specimen: peripheral blood mononuclear cells (PBMCs), collected before the second cycle of nivolumab.

CDR3 DNA: TGTGCCAGCAGTTTGCTACAGGGGGCCGGAGAGACCCAGTACTTC. Translated: CASSLLQGAGETQYF. V usage is TRBV27 and J usage is TRBJ2-5, with TRBD1 matching over 9 bases. J gave up 4 bases and V 3 bases, and 6 bases lay outside the gene matches. The CDR3 runs to 15 residues. Germline V gene data show CDR1 as MNHEY and CDR2 as SMNVEV (reference sequence).